This is a list of T cell receptor beta chains from one sample in a study of cytomegalovirus exposure and HLA in healthy donors. Libraries were prepared by immunoSEQ multiplex PCR; TCRdb keeps only in-frame clonotypes and omits some of them. Among 45,000 to 55,000 clones listed, about 78% were seen once. The sequencing input was PBMCs. These receptors originate from a man aged 25-45 years in good health and CMV-seropositive. The CDR3 runs from the conserved cysteine through the conserved F or W. The D gene is left open where the match is weak. Clone size is stated in some rows and not others, as once, few, many or a class when expanded.

d_gene: TRBD1
v_gene: TRBV5-5
abundance: once
j_gene: TRBJ1-5
CDR3aa: CASSPGGQVVDQPQHF
CDR3nt: TGTGCCAGCAGCCCCGGAGGACAGGTTGTAGATCAGCCCCAGCATTTT

d_gene: TRBD1
v_gene: TRBV6-6
abundance: -
j_gene: TRBJ2-6
CDR3aa: CASRTGAGANVLTF
CDR3nt: TGTGCCAGCAGAACAGGGGCTGGGGCCAACGTCCTGACTTTC

d_gene: TRBD1
v_gene: TRBV6-1
abundance: few
j_gene: TRBJ1-1
CDR3aa: CASKIQGARTEAFF
CDR3nt: TGTGCCAGCAAGATTCAGGGGGCGCGAACTGAAGCTTTCTTT

d_gene: TRBD1
v_gene: TRBV6-1
abundance: -
j_gene: TRBJ1-5
CDR3aa: CASIRTGGNQPQHF
CDR3nt: TGTGCCAGCATTAGGACAGGGGGCAATCAGCCCCAGCATTTT

d_gene: -
v_gene: TRBV6-6
abundance: -
j_gene: TRBJ1-1
CDR3aa: CASSFGQQNTEAFF
CDR3nt: TGTGCCAGCAGTTTTGGGCAGCAGAACACTGAAGCTTTCTTT

d_gene: -
v_gene: TRBV14
abundance: -
j_gene: TRBJ2-7
CDR3aa: CASSQEREFPYEQYF
CDR3nt: TGTGCCAGCAGCCAAGAACGAGAGTTCCCCTACGAGCAGTACTTC

d_gene: TRBD1
v_gene: TRBV28
abundance: -
j_gene: TRBJ1-4
CDR3aa: CVSLSGGREKLFF
CDR3nt: TGTGTCAGCCTCTCAGGGGGCAGAGAAAAACTGTTTTTT

d_gene: -
v_gene: TRBV11-2
abundance: -
j_gene: TRBJ1-1
CDR3aa: CASRRLSGMNTEAFF
CDR3nt: TGTGCCAGCAGGCGTCTATCGGGGATGAACACTGAAGCTTTCTTT

d_gene: TRBD1
v_gene: TRBV18
abundance: -
j_gene: TRBJ2-5
CDR3aa: CASSPGKFETGAGTQYF
CDR3nt: TGTGCCAGCTCACCAGGGAAATTTGAGACAGGGGCTGGGACCCAGTACTTC

d_gene: TRBD1
v_gene: TRBV2
abundance: -
j_gene: TRBJ2-7
CDR3aa: CASSAGQGAYEQYF
CDR3nt: TGTGCCAGCAGTGCGGGACAGGGGGCCTACGAGCAGTACTTC

d_gene: TRBD1
v_gene: TRBV6-5
abundance: -
j_gene: TRBJ2-6
CDR3aa: CASSLTGTGANVLTF
CDR3nt: TGTGCCAGCAGCCTGACAGGGACCGGGGCCAACGTCCTGACTTTC

d_gene: TRBD1
v_gene: TRBV27
abundance: -
j_gene: TRBJ1-1
CDR3aa: CASRNKQGLAEAFF
CDR3nt: TGTGCCAGCAGAAATAAACAGGGGTTAGCTGAAGCTTTCTTT

d_gene: TRBD1
v_gene: TRBV5-4
abundance: -
j_gene: TRBJ2-6
CDR3aa: CASSSLDRGPGANVLTF
CDR3nt: TGTGCCAGCAGCTCATTGGACAGGGGGCCTGGGGCCAACGTCCTGACTTTC

d_gene: -
v_gene: TRBV6-5
abundance: -
j_gene: TRBJ1-1
CDR3aa: CASSYEVNTEAFF
CDR3nt: TGTGCCAGCAGTTACGAGGTGAACACTGAAGCTTTCTTT

d_gene: -
v_gene: TRBV13
abundance: -
j_gene: TRBJ1-4
CDR3aa: CASSPPGDKLFF
CDR3nt: TGTGCCAGCAGTCCCCCAGGGGATAAACTGTTTTTT

d_gene: -
v_gene: TRBV30
abundance: once
j_gene: TRBJ1-5
CDR3aa: CAWSVGRGYQPQHF
CDR3nt: TGTGCCTGGAGTGTAGGCAGGGGTTATCAGCCCCAGCATTTT

d_gene: -
v_gene: TRBV2
abundance: once
j_gene: TRBJ1-1
CDR3aa: CASSEAPSQGAEAFF
CDR3nt: TGTGCCAGCAGTGAAGCTCCATCGCAGGGCGCTGAAGCTTTCTTT

d_gene: -
v_gene: TRBV19
abundance: -
j_gene: TRBJ1-1
CDR3aa: CASSIKRRIQNTEAFF
CDR3nt: TGTGCCAGTAGTATTAAACGGCGGATCCAGAACACTGAAGCTTTCTTT

d_gene: TRBD1
v_gene: TRBV5-4
abundance: -
j_gene: TRBJ1-2
CDR3aa: CASSWGTGGNGYTF
CDR3nt: TGTGCCAGCAGCTGGGGGACAGGAGGTAATGGCTACACCTTC

d_gene: TRBD1
v_gene: TRBV5-1
abundance: -
j_gene: TRBJ1-1
CDR3aa: CASSLGKQGDTEAFF
CDR3nt: TGCGCCAGCAGCTTGGGTAAACAGGGGGACACTGAAGCTTTCTTT

d_gene: -
v_gene: TRBV7-9
abundance: -
j_gene: TRBJ2-1
CDR3aa: CASSLDGIRGAYNEQFF
CDR3nt: TGTGCCAGCAGCTTAGACGGAATCAGGGGCGCCTACAATGAGCAGTTCTTC

d_gene: TRBD1
v_gene: TRBV28
abundance: -
j_gene: TRBJ1-1
CDR3aa: CASSLFRRTGVSTEAFF
CDR3nt: TGTGCCAGCAGTTTATTTCGAAGGACAGGGGTGAGCACTGAAGCTTTCTTT

d_gene: TRBD1
v_gene: TRBV5-5
abundance: -
j_gene: TRBJ1-4
CDR3aa: CASSWDREKLFF
CDR3nt: TGTGCCAGCAGCTGGGACAGGGAAAAACTGTTTTTT

d_gene: -
v_gene: TRBV10-3
abundance: few
j_gene: TRBJ1-1
CDR3aa: CAITDRALRNTEAFF
CDR3nt: TGTGCCATCACCGACAGAGCCCTGAGGAACACTGAAGCTTTCTTT

d_gene: TRBD2
v_gene: TRBV2
abundance: -
j_gene: TRBJ2-3
CDR3aa: CASSDIGDSGGTDTQYF
CDR3nt: TGTGCCAGCAGTGATATCGGTGATAGCGGGGGCACAGATACGCAGTATTTT

d_gene: TRBD2
v_gene: TRBV6-1
abundance: -
j_gene: TRBJ2-7
CDR3aa: CASRSPGGSYEQYF
CDR3nt: TGTGCCAGCAGGTCCCCGGGGGGCTCCTACGAGCAGTACTTC

d_gene: -
v_gene: TRBV29-1
abundance: -
j_gene: TRBJ2-5
CDR3aa: CSVKGLTLNQETQYF
CDR3nt: TGCAGCGTTAAAGGACTAACCCTCAACCAAGAGACCCAGTACTTC

d_gene: -
v_gene: TRBV6-5
abundance: -
j_gene: TRBJ1-1
CDR3aa: CASSYSGDFGSSFF
CDR3nt: TGTGCCAGCAGTTACTCGGGAGATTTTGGGTCGTCTTTCTTT

d_gene: -
v_gene: TRBV6-4
abundance: -
j_gene: TRBJ2-2
CDR3aa: CASSKTGRGNTGELFF
CDR3nt: TGTGCCAGCTCAAAGACCGGCCGGGGGAACACCGGGGAGCTGTTTTTT

d_gene: TRBD2
v_gene: TRBV9
abundance: -
j_gene: TRBJ2-7
CDR3aa: CASSAPGGYEQYF
CDR3nt: TGTGCCAGCAGCGCCCCGGGGGGGTACGAGCAGTACTTC

d_gene: -
v_gene: TRBV11-2
abundance: few
j_gene: TRBJ1-6
CDR3aa: CASSLEGVGSPLHF
CDR3nt: TGTGCCAGCAGCTTAGAAGGGGTTGGGTCACCCCTCCACTTT

d_gene: -
v_gene: TRBV6-5
abundance: few
j_gene: TRBJ2-3
CDR3aa: CASPWADTQYF
CDR3nt: TGTGCCAGCCCCTGGGCGGATACGCAGTATTTT

d_gene: TRBD1
v_gene: TRBV9
abundance: -
j_gene: TRBJ2-1
CDR3aa: CASSPGGAMGDEQFF
CDR3nt: TGTGCCAGCAGCCCAGGGGGTGCAATGGGGGATGAGCAGTTCTTC

d_gene: -
v_gene: TRBV6-1
abundance: -
j_gene: TRBJ2-1
CDR3aa: CASKDLATDEQFF
CDR3nt: TGTGCCAGCAAAGACCTAGCGACGGATGAGCAGTTCTTC

d_gene: -
v_gene: TRBV7-8
abundance: -
j_gene: TRBJ1-2
CDR3aa: CASSLSGAGGYTF
CDR3nt: TGTGCCAGCAGCTTATCGGGAGCGGGAGGCTACACCTTC